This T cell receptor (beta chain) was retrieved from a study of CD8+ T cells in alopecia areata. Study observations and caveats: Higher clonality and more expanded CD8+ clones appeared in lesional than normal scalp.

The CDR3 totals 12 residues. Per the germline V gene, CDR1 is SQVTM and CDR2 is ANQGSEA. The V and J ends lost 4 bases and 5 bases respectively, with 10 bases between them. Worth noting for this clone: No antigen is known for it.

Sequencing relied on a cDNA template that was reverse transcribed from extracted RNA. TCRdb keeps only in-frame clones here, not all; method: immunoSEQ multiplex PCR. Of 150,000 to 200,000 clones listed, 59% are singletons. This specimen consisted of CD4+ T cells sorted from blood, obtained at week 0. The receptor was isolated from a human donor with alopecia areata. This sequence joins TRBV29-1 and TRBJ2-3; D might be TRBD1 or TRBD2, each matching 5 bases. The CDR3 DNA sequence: TGCAGCGTTGGCCCAGGGAGAGATACGCAGTATTTT. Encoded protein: CSVGPGRDTQYF.